Listed below are T cell receptor beta chains from one sample, sequenced in a study of blood T cell repertoires in COVID-19. Sequenced by immunoSEQ multiplex PCR; TCRdb stores in-frame clones only, minus some. The sample contains more than 200,000 clones, around 82% of which appear only once. Sequencing used peripheral blood. The receptors were sampled from a man aged 40-50 years with active or convalescent COVID-19. CDR3s include the opening cysteine and the closing phenylalanine or tryptophan. The D gene is left open where the match is weak. Expanded clones get a size class; other rows say once, few or many, or leave the size out.

TRBJ1-1 TRBV18 NA NA CASSPRSGDTEAFF TGTGCCAGCTCACCACGTTCCGGGGACACTGAAGCTTTCTTT
TRBJ1-6 TRBV3-1/TRBV3-2 NA NA CASSQERGWVRSYNSPLHF TGTGCCAGCAGCCAAGAGAGAGGATGGGTGAGGTCCTATAATTCACCCCTCCACTTT
TRBJ2-7 TRBV5-1 few TRBD2 CASSFNLAESSYEQYF TGCGCCAGCAGCTTTAATCTAGCGGAGAGCTCCTACGAGCAGTACTTC
TRBJ1-6 TRBV19 NA TRBD1 CATSGGGGSPLHF TGTGCCACCTCCGGAGGGGGCGGGTCACCCCTCCACTTT
TRBJ1-5 TRBV25-1 few NA CASSRGPNQPQHF TGTGCCAGCTCCAGGGGCCCCAATCAGCCCCAGCATTTT
TRBJ1-4 TRBV11-3 once TRBD1 CASSFGTEGGKLFF TGTGCCAGCAGCTTCGGGACAGAAGGGGGAAAACTGTTTTTT
TRBJ1-2 TRBV11-3 NA TRBD1 CASRDRGGGYTF TGTGCCAGCAGGGACAGGGGAGGCGGCTACACCTTC
TRBJ1-1 TRBV3-1/TRBV3-2 NA NA CASSLGTPPEAFF TGTGCCAGCAGCCTAGGGACACCCCCTGAAGCTTTCTTT
TRBJ2-1 TRBV4-3 NA TRBD2 CASSQDLGLAGGLEQFF TGCGCCAGCAGCCAAGATCTGGGACTAGCGGGGGGGTTGGAGCAGTTCTTC
TRBJ1-6 TRBV4-2 NA TRBD1 CASSQGQGESPLHF TGTGCCAGCAGCCAAGGACAGGGGGAATCACCCCTCCACTTT
TRBJ2-1 TRBV5-1 NA NA CASSLTGGSYNEQFF TGCGCCAGCAGCTTGACAGGCGGCTCCTACAATGAGCAGTTCTTC
TRBJ2-2 TRBV5-5 NA NA CASSPTVGANTGELFF TGTGCCAGCAGCCCCACCGTCGGAGCCAACACCGGGGAGCTGTTTTTT
TRBJ1-1 TRBV18 NA NA CASSLSGGQVTEAFF TGTGCCAGCTCACTGTCCGGGGGGCAGGTCACTGAAGCTTTCTTT
TRBJ1-3 TRBV30 few TRBD1 CASRWTGEHGNTIYF TGTGCCTCACGTTGGACAGGGGAACATGGAAACACCATATATTTT
TRBJ1-2 TRBV5-1 NA NA CASSLGIAEYGYTF TGCGCCAGCAGCTTGGGTATAGCCGAATATGGCTACACCTTC
TRBJ1-2 TRBV5-6 once NA CASSFRQEAIGYTF TGTGCCAGCAGCTTCCGACAGGAGGCCATAGGCTACACCTTC
TRBJ2-7 TRBV25-1 NA TRBD1 CASSDWTGGLGEQYF TGTGCCAGCAGTGACTGGACAGGGGGGTTAGGCGAGCAGTACTTC
TRBJ2-2 TRBV25-1 NA TRBD1 CASRQGEAGGELFF TGTGCCAGTAGACAGGGGGAAGCGGGCGGGGAGCTGTTTTTT
TRBJ2-1 TRBV5-4 NA TRBD1 CASSAPGTDSYNEQFF TGTGCCAGCAGCGCCCCCGGGACAGACTCCTACAATGAGCAGTTCTTC
TRBJ1-3 TRBV4-1 many NA CASSQVEGFGNTIYF TGCGCCAGCAGCCAAGTCGAGGGCTTCGGAAACACCATATATTTT
TRBJ1-1 TRBV13 NA NA CASSPRTPEAFF TGTGCCAGCAGCCCGCGGACACCAGAAGCTTTCTTT
TRBJ2-1 TRBV19 NA NA CASSPSSYTEQFF TGTGCCAGTAGTCCTAGCTCCTACACTGAGCAGTTCTTC
TRBJ1-3 TRBV30 once NA CAWSANSGNTIYF TGTGCCTGGAGTGCCAACTCTGGAAACACCATATATTTT
TRBJ2-3 TRBV19 NA NA CASSIGLLPTDTQYF TGTGCCAGTAGTATTGGTCTACTCCCCACAGATACGCAGTATTTT
TRBJ2-5 TRBV9 NA TRBD2 CASSVGLAGEGETQYF TGTGCCAGCAGCGTAGGACTAGCGGGGGAGGGAGAGACCCAGTACTTC
TRBJ2-1 TRBV11-3 NA TRBD2 CASSPREGRNEQFF TGTGCCAGCAGCCCCCGGGAGGGGAGAAATGAGCAGTTCTTC
TRBJ1-2 TRBV29-1 NA NA CSVPSPGGANYGYTF TGCAGCGTACCCTCTCCGGGAGGGGCTAACTATGGCTACACCTTC
TRBJ1-5 TRBV11-2 NA NA CASSLEAYSNQPQHF TGTGCCAGCAGCTTAGAAGCTTATAGCAATCAGCCCCAGCATTTT
TRBJ2-2 TRBV7-9 many TRBD2 CASSTLTSGISRATGELFF TGTGCCAGCAGCACCCTGACTAGCGGGATTTCGCGGGCCACCGGGGAGCTGTTTTTT
TRBJ2-1 TRBV30 NA NA CAWTGSGSYNEQFF TGTGCCTGGACGGGTAGTGGCTCCTACAATGAGCAGTTCTTC
TRBJ1-4 TRBV29-1 few NA CSVLQGPGKLFF TGCAGCGTACTCCAGGGGCCGGGTAAACTGTTTTTT
TRBJ1-4 TRBV3-1/TRBV3-2 once NA CASSQDTGNEKLFF TGTGCCAGCAGCCAAGATACCGGTAATGAAAAACTGTTTTTT
TRBJ1-1 TRBV4-3 NA TRBD1 CASSLAADRGPPEAFF TGCGCCAGCAGCCTAGCAGCCGACAGGGGGCCACCTGAAGCTTTCTTT